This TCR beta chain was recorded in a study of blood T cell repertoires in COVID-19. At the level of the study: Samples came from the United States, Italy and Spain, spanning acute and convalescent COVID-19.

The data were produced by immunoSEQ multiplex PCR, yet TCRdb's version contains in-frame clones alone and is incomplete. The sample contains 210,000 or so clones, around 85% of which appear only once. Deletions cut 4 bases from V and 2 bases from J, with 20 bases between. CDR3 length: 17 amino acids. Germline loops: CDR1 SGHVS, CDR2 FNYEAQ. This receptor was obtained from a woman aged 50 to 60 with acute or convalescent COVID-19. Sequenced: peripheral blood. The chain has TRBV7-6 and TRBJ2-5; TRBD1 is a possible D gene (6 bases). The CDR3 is CASSSSGAQGLQETQYF. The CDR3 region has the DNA TGTGCCAGCAGCTCCTCTGGGGCACAGGGCCTTCAAGAGACCCAGTACTTC.